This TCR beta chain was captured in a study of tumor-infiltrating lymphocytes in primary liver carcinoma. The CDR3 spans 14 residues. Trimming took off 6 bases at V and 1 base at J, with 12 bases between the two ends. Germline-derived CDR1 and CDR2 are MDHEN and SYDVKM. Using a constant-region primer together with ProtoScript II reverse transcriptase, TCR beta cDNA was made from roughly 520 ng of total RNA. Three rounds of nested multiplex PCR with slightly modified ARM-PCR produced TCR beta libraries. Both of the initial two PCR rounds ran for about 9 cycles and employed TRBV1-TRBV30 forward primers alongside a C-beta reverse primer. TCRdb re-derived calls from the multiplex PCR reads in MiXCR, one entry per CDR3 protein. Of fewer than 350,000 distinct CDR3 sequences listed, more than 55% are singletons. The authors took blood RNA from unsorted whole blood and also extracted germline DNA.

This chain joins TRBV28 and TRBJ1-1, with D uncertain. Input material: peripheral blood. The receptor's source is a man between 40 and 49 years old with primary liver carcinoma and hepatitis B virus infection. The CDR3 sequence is CASRPTRQNTEAFF. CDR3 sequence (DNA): TGTGCCAGCAGACCGACACGTCAGAACACTGAAGCTTTCTTT.